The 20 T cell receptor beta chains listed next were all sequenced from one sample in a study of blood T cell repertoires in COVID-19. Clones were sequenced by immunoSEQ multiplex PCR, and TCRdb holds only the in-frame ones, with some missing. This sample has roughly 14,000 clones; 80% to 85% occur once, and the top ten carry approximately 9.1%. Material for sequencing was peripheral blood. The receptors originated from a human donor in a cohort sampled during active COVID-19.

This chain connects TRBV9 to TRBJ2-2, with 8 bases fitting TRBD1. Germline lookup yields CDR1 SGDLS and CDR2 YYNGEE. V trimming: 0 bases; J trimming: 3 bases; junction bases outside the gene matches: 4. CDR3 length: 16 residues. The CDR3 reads CASSVDGTGYTGELFF. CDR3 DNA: TGTGCCAGCAGCGTAGACGGGACAGGTTACACCGGGGAGCTGTTTTTT. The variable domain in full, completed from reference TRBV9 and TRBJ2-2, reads DSGVTQTPKHLITATGQRVTLRCSPRSGDLSVYWYQQSLDQGLQFLIQYYNGEERAKGNILERFSAQQFPDLHSELNLSSLELGDSALYFCASSVDGTGYTGELFFGEGSRLTVL.

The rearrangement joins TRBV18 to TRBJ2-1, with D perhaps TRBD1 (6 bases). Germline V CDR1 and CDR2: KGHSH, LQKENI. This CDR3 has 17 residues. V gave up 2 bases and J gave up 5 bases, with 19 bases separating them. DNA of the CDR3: TGTGCCAGCTCACCAAGGGCAGGGGTTCTTAGTGACAATGAGCAGTTCTTC. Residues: CASSPRAGVLSDNEQFF.

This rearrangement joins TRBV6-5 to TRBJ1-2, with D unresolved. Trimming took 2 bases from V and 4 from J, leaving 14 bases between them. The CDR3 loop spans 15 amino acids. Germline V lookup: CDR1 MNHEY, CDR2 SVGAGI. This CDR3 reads CASSYRSTSIYGYTF. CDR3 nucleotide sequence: TGTGCCAGCAGTTACCGGAGTACATCTATCTATGGCTACACCTTC.

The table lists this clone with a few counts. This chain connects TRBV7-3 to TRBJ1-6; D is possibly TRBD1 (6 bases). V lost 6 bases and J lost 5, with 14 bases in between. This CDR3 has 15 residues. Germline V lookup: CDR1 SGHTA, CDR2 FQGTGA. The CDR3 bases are TGTGCCAGCAGACAAACTAGACAGGATAATTCACCCCTCCACTTT. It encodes CASRQTRQDNSPLHF. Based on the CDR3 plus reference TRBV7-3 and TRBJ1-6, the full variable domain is GAGVSQTPSNKVTEKGKYVELRCDPISGHTALYWYRQSLGQGPEFLIYFQGTGAADDSGLPNDRFFAVRPEGSVSTLKIQRTERGDSAVYLCASRQTRQDNSPLHFGNGTRLTVT.

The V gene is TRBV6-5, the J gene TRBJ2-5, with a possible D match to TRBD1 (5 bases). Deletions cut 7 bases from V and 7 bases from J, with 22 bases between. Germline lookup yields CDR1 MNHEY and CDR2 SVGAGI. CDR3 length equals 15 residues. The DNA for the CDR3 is TGTGCCAGCAATCTCCCGCAGGGTCAAAGGGGGACCCAGTACTTC. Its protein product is CASNLPQGQRGTQYF.

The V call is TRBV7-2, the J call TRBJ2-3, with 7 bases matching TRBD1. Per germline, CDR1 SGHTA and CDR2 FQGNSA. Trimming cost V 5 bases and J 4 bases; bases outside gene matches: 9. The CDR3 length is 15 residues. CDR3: CASSLTGVRPDTQYF. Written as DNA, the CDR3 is TGTGCCAGCAGCCTTACAGGGGTTAGGCCAGATACGCAGTATTTT.

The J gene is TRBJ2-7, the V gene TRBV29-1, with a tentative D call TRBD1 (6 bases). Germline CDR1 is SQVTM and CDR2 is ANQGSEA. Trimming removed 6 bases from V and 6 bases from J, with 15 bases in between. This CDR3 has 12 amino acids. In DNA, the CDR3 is TGCAGCGTCACCGACAGGATAGGCGAGCAGTACTTC. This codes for CSVTDRIGEQYF.

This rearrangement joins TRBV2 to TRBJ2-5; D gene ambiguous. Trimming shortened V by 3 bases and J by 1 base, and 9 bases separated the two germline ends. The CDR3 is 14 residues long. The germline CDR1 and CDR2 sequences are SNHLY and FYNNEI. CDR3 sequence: CASSEQQPQETQYF. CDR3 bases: TGTGCCAGCAGTGAGCAACAGCCCCAAGAGACCCAGTACTTC.

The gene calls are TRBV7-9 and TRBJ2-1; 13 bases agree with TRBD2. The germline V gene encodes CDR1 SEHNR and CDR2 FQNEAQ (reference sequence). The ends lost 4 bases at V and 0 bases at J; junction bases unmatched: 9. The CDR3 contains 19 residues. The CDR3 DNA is TGTGCCAGCAGCTCTCCCCTAGGACTAGCGGGAGTCTCCTACAATGAGCAGTTCTTC. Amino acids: CASSSPLGLAGVSYNEQFF.

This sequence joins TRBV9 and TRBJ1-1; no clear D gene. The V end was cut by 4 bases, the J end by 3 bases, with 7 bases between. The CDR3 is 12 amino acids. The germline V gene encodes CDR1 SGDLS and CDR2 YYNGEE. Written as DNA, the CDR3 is TGTGCCAGCAGCCCCCGGGACACTGAAGCTTTCTTT. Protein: CASSPRDTEAFF.

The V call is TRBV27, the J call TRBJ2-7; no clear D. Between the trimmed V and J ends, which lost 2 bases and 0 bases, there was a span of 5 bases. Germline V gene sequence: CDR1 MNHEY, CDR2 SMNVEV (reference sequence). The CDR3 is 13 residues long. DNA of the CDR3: TGTGCCAGCAGTTTAGTCAGCTCCTACGAGCAGTACTTC. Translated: CASSLVSSYEQYF.

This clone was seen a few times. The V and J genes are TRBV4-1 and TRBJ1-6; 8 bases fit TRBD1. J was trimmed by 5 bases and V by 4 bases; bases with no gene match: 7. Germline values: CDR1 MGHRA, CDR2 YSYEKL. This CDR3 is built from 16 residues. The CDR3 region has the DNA TGCGCCAGCAGCCTTCTGACAGGGGCTAATAATTCACCCCTCCACTTT. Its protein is CASSLLTGANNSPLHF.

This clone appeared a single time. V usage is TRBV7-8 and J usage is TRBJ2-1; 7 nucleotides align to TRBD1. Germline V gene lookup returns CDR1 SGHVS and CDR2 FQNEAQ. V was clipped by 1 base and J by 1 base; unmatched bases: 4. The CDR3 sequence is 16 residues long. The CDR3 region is CASSLVGDSSYNEQFF. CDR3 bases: TGTGCCAGCAGCTTAGTTGGGGACAGTTCCTACAATGAGCAGTTCTTC.

The CDR3 bases are TGTGCCAGCAGCACCCAGGGGGGACAGACCTACAATGAGCAGTTCTTC. Its translation is CASSTQGGQTYNEQFF. The chain joins TRBV7-2 to TRBJ2-1, with TRBD1 as a possible D gene (7 bases). Trimming cost V 5 bases and J 2 bases, with 16 bases left between them. The CDR3 contains 16 residues. CDR1 and CDR2 from the germline V gene are SGHTA and FQGNSA.

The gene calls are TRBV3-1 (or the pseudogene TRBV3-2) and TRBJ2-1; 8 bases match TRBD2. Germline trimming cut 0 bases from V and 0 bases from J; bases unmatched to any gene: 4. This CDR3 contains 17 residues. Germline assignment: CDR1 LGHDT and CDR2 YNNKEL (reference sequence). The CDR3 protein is CASSQDSGGCSYNEQFF. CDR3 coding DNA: TGTGCCAGCAGCCAAGACAGCGGGGGCTGCTCCTACAATGAGCAGTTCTTC.

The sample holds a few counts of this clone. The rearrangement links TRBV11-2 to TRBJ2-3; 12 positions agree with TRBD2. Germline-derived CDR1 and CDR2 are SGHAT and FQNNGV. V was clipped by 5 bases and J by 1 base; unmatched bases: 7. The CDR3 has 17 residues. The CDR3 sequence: CASSPRLAGDGTDTQYF. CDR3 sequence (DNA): TGTGCCAGCAGCCCAAGACTAGCGGGGGATGGCACAGATACGCAGTATTTT. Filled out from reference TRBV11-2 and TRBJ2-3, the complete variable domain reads EAGVAQSPRYKIIEKRQSVAFWCNPISGHATLYWYQQILGQGPKLLIQFQNNGVVDDSQLPKDRFSAERLKGVDSTLKIQPAKLEDSAVYLCASSPRLAGDGTDTQYFGPGTRLTVL.

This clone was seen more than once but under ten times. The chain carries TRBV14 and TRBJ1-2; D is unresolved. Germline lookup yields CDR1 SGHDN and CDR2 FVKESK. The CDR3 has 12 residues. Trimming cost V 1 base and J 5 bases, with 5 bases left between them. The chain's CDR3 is CASSQAGYGYTF. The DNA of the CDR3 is TGTGCCAGCAGCCAAGCCGGGTATGGCTACACCTTC.

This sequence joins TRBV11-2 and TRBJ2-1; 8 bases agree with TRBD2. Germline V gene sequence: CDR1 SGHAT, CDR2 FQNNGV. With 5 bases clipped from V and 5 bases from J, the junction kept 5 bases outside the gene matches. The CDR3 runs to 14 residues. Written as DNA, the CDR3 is TGTGCCAGCAGCAAGCGGGAGTGGGACAATGAGCAGTTCTTC. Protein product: CASSKREWDNEQFF.

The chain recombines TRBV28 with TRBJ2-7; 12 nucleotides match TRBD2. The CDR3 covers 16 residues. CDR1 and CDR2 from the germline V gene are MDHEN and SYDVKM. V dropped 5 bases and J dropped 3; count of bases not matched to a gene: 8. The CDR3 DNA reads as TGTGCCAGCAGTATTCGGGGACTAGCGGGTTTCTACGAGCAGTACTTC. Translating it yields CASSIRGLAGFYEQYF.

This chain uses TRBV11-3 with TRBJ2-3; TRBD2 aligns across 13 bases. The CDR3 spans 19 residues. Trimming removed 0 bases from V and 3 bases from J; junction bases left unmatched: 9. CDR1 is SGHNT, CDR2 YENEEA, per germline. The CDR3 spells CASSLETSGGPPWTDTQYF. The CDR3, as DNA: TGTGCCAGCAGCTTAGAGACTAGCGGGGGGCCACCCTGGACAGATACGCAGTATTTT.